Each of the 28 T cell receptor beta chains below was sequenced from the same sample in a study of shared clonotypes between healthy human individuals. Profiling relied on immunoSEQ multiplex PCR, and the TCRdb table lists in-frame clones only, not all of them. The sample comprises some 320,000 clones, roughly 91% of which are singletons, and about a sixth rests with the top ten. Sample: memory CD8+ T cells sorted from blood. The sample's subset: CD45RO+ cells pooled with CCR7-negative TemRA cells. Receptors originate from a man between 18 and 29 years old in good health.

This clone was counted a single time. In nucleotides, the CDR3 is TGTGCCAGCAGTCTTCCCCAGTGGAATTCCGTCGGAACAGACGAGCAGTACTTC. This encodes CASSLPQWNSVGTDEQYF. V usage is TRBV2 and J usage is TRBJ2-7; D uncertain. V shed 5 bases and J shed 5 bases, with 28 bases lying between them. The germline V gene encodes CDR1 SNHLY and CDR2 FYNNEI. The CDR3 runs to 18 residues.

This clone was seen ten or more times. The chain joins TRBV29-1 to TRBJ2-2; TRBD2 agrees at 11 bases. Germline V gene sequence: CDR1 SQVTM, CDR2 ANQGSEA. J was trimmed by 2 bases and V by 6 bases; bases with no gene match: 5. The CDR3 runs 15 residues. CDR3 loop: CSVTLAGDNTGELFF. The CDR3, as DNA: TGCAGCGTGACACTAGCGGGAGATAACACCGGGGAGCTGTTTTTT.

This clone was observed a handful of times. The V call is TRBV4-2, the J call TRBJ2-7; the match to TRBD2 covers 11 bases. The CDR3 is made up of 15 amino acids. From germline, CDR1 is LGHNA and CDR2 YNFKEQ. The J segment lost 7 bases and the V segment lost 1 base, leaving 6 bases of the junction unmatched. CDR3: CASSQGSGGAGEQYF. Here the CDR3 DNA reads TGTGCCAGCAGCCAAGGTAGCGGGGGGGCCGGAGAGCAGTACTTC.

This sequence joins TRBV7-6 and TRBJ2-7, with TRBD1 matching over 10 bases. V lost 2 bases to trimming and J lost 1 base; unmatched junction nucleotides: 5. Per germline, CDR1 SGHVS and CDR2 FNYEAQ. The CDR3 covers 16 residues. CDR3 coding DNA: TGTGCCAGCAGCTTACTGGGGGGACAGGGGTCCTACGAGCAGTACTTC. Amino acids: CASSLLGGQGSYEQYF.

J is TRBJ2-5 and V is TRBV7-9; D is perhaps TRBD1 (6 bases). Trimming removed 5 bases at V and 5 bases at J, with 15 bases between. CDR1 and CDR2 (germline): SEHNR, FQNEAQ (reference sequence). The CDR3 loop spans 14 amino acids. CDR3 in DNA: TGTGCCAGCAGCCTAGGGGGTTTTCCGGAGACCCAGTACTTC. Encoded protein: CASSLGGFPETQYF.

J is TRBJ2-1 and V is TRBV7-6, with D possibly matching TRBD1 (6 bases). CDR3 size: 15 residues. Germline V CDR1 and CDR2: SGHVS, FNYEAQ. V gave up 6 bases and J gave up 7 bases, with 19 bases separating them. The CDR3 region is CASRRRQVRGNEQFF. DNA for the CDR3: TGTGCCAGCAGACGAAGACAGGTAAGGGGGAATGAGCAGTTCTTC.

The chain couples TRBV11-3 to TRBJ2-2; 8 bases line up with TRBD1. The ends lost 0 bases at V and 3 bases at J; junction bases unmatched: 3. The CDR3 has 16 residues. CDR1 is SGHNT and CDR2 is YENEEA in the germline V gene. As DNA, the CDR3 is TGTGCCAGCAGCTTAGATCAGGGGGCTTACACCGGGGAGCTGTTTTTT. Translated: CASSLDQGAYTGELFF.

This chain connects TRBV9 to TRBJ2-2, with D unresolved. Germline values: CDR1 SGDLS, CDR2 YYNGEE. V lost 6 bases and J lost 8, with 14 bases in between. This CDR3 has 13 residues. The CDR3 nucleotides read TGTGCCAGCACCACCCACCCCCCTGGGGAGCTGTTTTTT. Protein: CASTTHPPGELFF.

The gene calls are TRBV4-1 and TRBJ1-2; D remains ambiguous. The germline V gene encodes CDR1 MGHRA and CDR2 YSYEKL. Between the trimmed V and J ends, which lost 4 bases and 4 bases, there was a span of 16 bases. CDR3 length equals 15 residues. CDR3 in DNA: TGCGCCAGCAGCCCTCGACAAGGAGACCTCTATGGCTACACCTTC. Translating gives CASSPRQGDLYGYTF.

This rearrangement joins TRBV10-1 to TRBJ2-1, with TRBD2 matching over 11 bases. Germline CDR1 WNHNN, CDR2 SYGVQD (reference sequence). Trimming cost V 5 bases and J 2 bases; bases outside gene matches: 2. The CDR3 consists of 15 residues. The CDR3 region has the DNA TGCGCCAGCAGTAGACTAGCGGGAACCTACAATGAGCAGTTCTTC. It specifies CASSRLAGTYNEQFF.

The V gene is TRBV4-1, the J gene TRBJ1-1; possible D gene TRBD1, 6 bases. Germline loops: CDR1 MGHRA, CDR2 YSYEKL. CDR3 length: 15 amino acids. The V end was cut by 3 bases, the J end by 7 bases, with 18 bases between. The CDR3 bases are TGCGCCAGCAGCCAGCGTGCAGGGGAAACAGGTGAAGCTTTCTTT. It yields the protein CASSQRAGETGEAFF.

This clone has at least ten counts. The V and J genes are TRBV6-1 and TRBJ1-4; D remains unclear. Trimming left V 2 bases short and J 8 bases short, with 15 bases between. The CDR3 length is 15 residues. Germline CDR1 is MNHNS and CDR2 is SASEGT. CDR3 in amino acids: CASSESGVPREKLFF. Written as DNA, the CDR3 is TGTGCCAGCAGTGAATCTGGGGTCCCCCGGGAAAAACTGTTTTTT.

This clone was seen a few times. This chain links TRBV6-5 with TRBJ2-3, with TRBD2 matching 9 bases. J lost 2 bases, V lost 7 bases, and 4 bases had no gene match. Germline V gene sequence: CDR1 MNHEY, CDR2 SVGAGI. The CDR3 loop spans 14 amino acids. The CDR3 spells CASTPGLATDTQYF. CDR3 nucleotides: TGTGCCAGCACCCCGGGACTAGCCACAGATACGCAGTATTTT.

The chain carries TRBV25-1 and TRBJ1-4, with D tentatively TRBD1 (5 bases). Trimming took 2 bases from V and 8 from J, leaving 12 bases between them. CDR1 and CDR2 from the germline V gene are MGHDK and SYGVNS. The CDR3 is 14 amino acids. The CDR3 coding sequence is TGTGCCAGCAGTGAAACCCAGGGTCCCGAAAAACTGTTTTTT. Protein sequence: CASSETQGPEKLFF.

CDR3 residues: CASSLFGPGQDEQFF. Here the CDR3 DNA reads TGTGCCAGCAGCTTATTCGGCCCCGGGCAGGATGAGCAGTTCTTC. The V call is TRBV5-4, the J call TRBJ2-1; no clear D gene. CDR1 and CDR2 (germline): SGHNT, YYREEE (reference sequence). The CDR3 is 15 residues long. Deletions cut 2 bases from V and 8 bases from J, with 17 bases between.

CDR3 coding DNA: TGTGCCAGCAGCGTTGACGGGACCTCCTACGAGCAGTACTTC. This encodes CASSVDGTSYEQYF. The V and J genes are TRBV6-1 and TRBJ2-7; perhaps D is TRBD1 or TRBD2 (5 bases each). The germline V gene encodes CDR1 MNHNS and CDR2 SASEGT. Trimming stripped 6 bases from V and 0 bases from J, with 12 bases between. The CDR3 is 14 amino acids.

The chain recombines TRBV2 with TRBJ1-2; D is perhaps TRBD1 (5 bases). Germline-derived CDR1 and CDR2 are SNHLY and FYNNEI. The CDR3 contains 12 residues. V was trimmed by 4 bases and J by 4 bases, leaving 7 bases between them. CDR3 sequence reads: CASSGTFYGYTF. The CDR3 nucleotides are TGTGCCAGCAGTGGGACATTCTATGGCTACACCTTC.

The V and J genes are TRBV4-1 and TRBJ2-5, with 10 bases identical to TRBD2. V lost 1 base to trimming and J lost 5 bases; unmatched junction nucleotides: 10. The germline CDR1 and CDR2 sequences are MGHRA and YSYEKL. CDR3 length: 17 amino acids. The CDR3 coding sequence is TGCGCCAGCAGCCAAGTCGGATCTAGCGGGAGCTTCGAGACCCAGTACTTC. This codes for CASSQVGSSGSFETQYF.

The V call is TRBV21-1, the J call TRBJ2-7; the table calls TRBD2, which could not be checked here. TRBV21-1 is a pseudogene locus. This CDR3 contains 13 residues. CDR3 protein: CACTRTSDYEQYF. The CDR3 DNA reads TGTGCCTGCACCAGGACTAGCGACTACGAGCAGTACTTC.

This chain uses TRBV6-5 with TRBJ2-7; possibly TRBD1 for D (5 bases). This CDR3 comprises 16 residues. From germline, CDR1 is MNHEY and CDR2 SVGAGI. Trimming cost V 0 bases and J 3 bases, with 15 bases left between them. The CDR3 DNA reads TGTGCCAGCAGTTACTCTGAGACAGCCCCCAGCTACGAGCAGTACTTC. Its protein is CASSYSETAPSYEQYF.

As for this clone: Being one base from a much bigger clone, this may be a read error. Other DNA sequences of this sample code for an identical CDR3. This chain connects TRBV5-6 to TRBJ2-7; D is uncertain. There are 11 residues in the CDR3. V lost 0 bases and J lost 4, with 2 bases in between. Germline loops: CDR1 SGHDT, CDR2 YYEEEE. CDR3 protein: CASSLGYEQYF. CDR3 DNA sequence: TGTGCCAGCAGCTTGGGATACGAGCAGTACTTC.

In regard to this clone: This sample also contains other DNA sequences that code for the same CDR3. The chain uses TRBV5-1 and TRBJ2-7; D ambiguous. The CDR3 is 13 amino acids. CDR1 and CDR2 (germline): SGHRS, YFSETQ. The V gene lost 0 bases and the J gene lost 1 base, with 5 bases spanning the gap. CDR3 protein: CASSLGASYEQYF. CDR3 DNA sequence: TGCGCCAGCAGCTTGGGGGCTTCCTACGAGCAGTACTTC. The full variable domain, completed using reference TRBV5-1 and TRBJ2-7, is KAGVTQTPRYLIKTRGQQVTLSCSPISGHRSVSWYQQTPGQGLQFLFEYFSETQRNKGNFPGRFSGRQFSNSRSEMNVSTLELGDSALYLCASSLGASYEQYFGPGTRLTVT.

The rearrangement joins TRBV10-1 to TRBJ2-1; 9 nucleotides match TRBD2. V lost 6 bases, J lost 10 bases, and 16 bases stayed unmatched. CDR1 and CDR2 (germline): WNHNN, SYGVQD (reference sequence). This CDR3 is built from 16 residues. The CDR3 loop reads CASSGTSPRDEGEQFF. The CDR3 DNA sequence: TGCGCCAGCAGCGGGACTAGCCCTAGGGACGAGGGGGAGCAGTTCTTC.

The chain uses TRBV6-1 and TRBJ1-1, with D unresolved. The CDR3 is made up of 15 amino acids. Trimming pared 4 bases from V and 4 bases from J, leaving 16 bases between. Germline CDR1 reads MNHNS; CDR2 reads SASEGT. The CDR3 nucleotides are TGTGCCAGCAGTGCAGAAGGATTTGTGGGCACTGAAGCTTTCTTT. Its protein is CASSAEGFVGTEAFF.

The chain combines TRBV5-1 with TRBJ2-2; possibly TRBD1 for D (6 bases). The germline V gene has CDR1 SGHRS and CDR2 YFSETQ. V was shortened by 4 bases and J by 5 bases, with 18 bases between the two germline ends. The CDR3 has 16 residues. The CDR3 nucleotides are TGCGCCAGCAGCCCCTCTCCGGGACATTATACCGGGGAGCTGTTTTTT. It translates to CASSPSPGHYTGELFF.

This clone was observed a single time. The chain carries TRBV5-4 and TRBJ2-4; D gene ambiguous. Germline loops: CDR1 SGHNT, CDR2 YYREEE (reference sequence). The CDR3 spans 14 residues. The V end lost 0 bases, the J end lost 0 bases, and 4 bases lay between the germline ends. DNA for the CDR3: TGTGCCAGCAGCTTGGGGGGAGCCAAAAACATTCAGTACTTC. This sequence encodes CASSLGGAKNIQYF.

The chain carries TRBV10-3 and TRBJ1-2; TRBD1 matches 11 bases. Germline values: CDR1 ENHRY, CDR2 SYGVKD. The ends lost 0 bases at V and 5 bases at J; junction bases unmatched: 8. This CDR3 spans 17 amino acids. The CDR3 sequence is CAISESGQGEDGYGYTF. CDR3 DNA: TGTGCCATCAGTGAGTCGGGACAGGGGGAAGACGGATATGGCTACACCTTC.

The chain combines TRBV28 with TRBJ2-1; TRBD2 might be the D (6 bases). Germline CDR1 reads MDHEN; CDR2 reads SYDVKM. Trimming left V 6 bases short and J 8 bases short, with 17 bases between. The CDR3 sequence is 14 residues long. DNA of the CDR3: TGTGCCAGCAGCTCTCCCGGAGGGGCAGATGAGCAGTTCTTC. Protein sequence: CASSSPGGADEQFF.